This is a list of T cell receptor beta chains from one sample in a study of Graves' ophthalmopathy and Graves' hyperthyroidism. Each CDR3 protein is one row after TCRdb ran MiXCR on the multiplex PCR reads. This sample yields about 210,000 distinct CDR3 sequences, of which under 30% are seen a single time; approximately 9.6% belongs to the top ten. Sequenced sample: peripheral blood. These receptor sequences come from a man aged 50 or older with Graves' ophthalmopathy. Each CDR3 is given with its conserved first and last residue. The order of the fields is D gene, clone size, J gene, V gene, CDR3 protein, CDR3 DNA. A D gene is named only where the DNA matches it firmly. The size field is filled for only some rows; it gives once, few, many or a size class.

NA | NA | TRBJ1-6 | TRBV6-1 | CASNGGENSPLHF | TGTGCCAGCAACGGGGGGGAGAATTCACCCCTCCACTTT
TRBD1 | many | TRBJ2-7 | TRBV6-1 | CASSDWDSSF | TGTGCCAGCAGTGATTGGGACAGCAGCTTC
NA | many | TRBJ2-7 | TRBV19 | CASGGRDHYEQYF | TGTGCCAGTGGTGGACGGGACCACTACGAGCAGTACTTC
NA | many | TRBJ2-2 | TRBV9 | CASSPGLGELFF | TGTGCCAGCAGCCCCGGACTCGGGGAGCTGTTTTTT
NA | many | TRBJ1-3 | TRBV5-3 | CASNRGSSGNTIYF | TGTGCCTCAAATCGCGGGAGCTCTGGAAACACCATATATTTT
NA | many | TRBJ2-5 | TRBV4-1 | CASSPEGLIETQYF | TGCGCCAGCAGCCCGGAGGGTTTGATAGAGACCCAGTACTTC
NA | many | TRBJ1-2 | TRBV28 | CASSPTPRGAGYTF | TGTGCCAGCAGTCCAACGCCCCGAGGGGCTGGCTACACCTTC
NA | NA | TRBJ1-5 | TRBV6-1 | CASTRTDYQPQHF | TGTGCCAGCACCCGGACGGATTATCAGCCCCAGCATTTT
NA | NA | TRBJ2-5 | TRBV24-1 | CATSDFQGETQYF | TGTGCCACCAGTGATTTCCAGGGAGAGACCCAGTACTTC
TRBD1 | many | TRBJ2-2 | TRBV11-2 | CASSQGQGRNTGELFF | TGTGCCAGCAGCCAAGGACAGGGCCGAAACACCGGGGAGCTGTTTTTT
NA | NA | TRBJ2-5 | TRBV6-5 | CASSYDREGETQYF | TGTGCCAGCAGTTATGACAGGGAGGGCGAGACCCAGTACTTC